One sample yielded the 15 T cell receptor beta chains listed below, sequenced in a study of T-cell reconstitution after alpha-beta-depleted transplantation in children. Unique molecular identifiers were used to barcode this TCRbeta library. TCRdb used MiXCR to reprocess the PCR reads, holding one entry per CDR3 protein. The sample holds more than 550,000 distinct CDR3 sequences, roughly a tenth seen once. Here the sequenced sample was PBMCs from the stem cell graft donor, taken from the stem cell graft. Receptors were obtained from a human donor who donated a stem cell graft to a child with acute myeloid leukemia.

This clonotype was detected many times. J is TRBJ2-7 and V is TRBV12-3 or TRBV12-4, with a weak D call TRBD2 (6 bases). This CDR3 contains 13 residues. The germline V and J ends were trimmed by 6 bases and 4 bases, with 13 bases remaining between them. The CDR3 spells CASSLLTSYEQYF. The CDR3 nucleotides read TGTGCCAGCAGCCTGTTGACTAGTTACGAGCAGTACTTC.

In its sample, this clonotype was seen many times. CDR3: CASRRYTDTQYF. CDR3 nucleotide sequence: TGCGCCAGCAGGAGGTACACAGATACGCAGTATTTT. The gene calls are TRBV10-2 and TRBJ2-3; D is unclear. Germline values: CDR1 WSHSY, CDR2 SAAADI. Trimming removed 6 bases at V and 2 bases at J, with 6 bases between. This CDR3 has 12 amino acids.

CDR3 amino acids: CASSYGQGPRDQPQHF. The CDR3 DNA follows: TGTGCCAGCAGCTATGGACAGGGCCCAAGGGATCAGCCCCAGCATTTT. This chain uses TRBV7-9 with TRBJ1-5, with 8 bases identical to TRBD1. The CDR3 covers 16 residues. V lost 4 bases, J lost 5 bases, and 10 bases stayed unmatched. Germline V gene data show CDR1 as SEHNR and CDR2 as FQNEAQ (reference sequence).

In this sample, this clonotype turned up many times. This rearrangement joins TRBV15 to TRBJ2-7; maybe TRBD1 (5 bases). Trimming stripped 0 bases from V and 3 bases from J, with 12 bases between. The CDR3 is 15 residues long. Per the germline V gene, CDR1 is LNHNV and CDR2 is YYDKDF (reference sequence). In nucleotides, the CDR3 is TGTGCCACCAGCAGAGATCCAGGGTGGGACTACGAGCAGTACTTC. It translates to CATSRDPGWDYEQYF.

The chain has TRBV20-1 and TRBJ2-7; 12 nucleotides line up with TRBD2. Unmatched junction bases numbered 7, after V lost 6 bases and J lost 4 bases. CDR1 DFQATT and CDR2 SNEGSKA come from the germline V gene (reference sequence). This CDR3 is built from 14 residues. Here the CDR3 reads CSAAVTSGSYEQYF. The CDR3 DNA reads TGCAGTGCGGCGGTGACTAGCGGGAGTTACGAGCAGTACTTC.

This chain connects TRBV29-1 to TRBJ1-2; D might be TRBD1 (5 bases). Trimming removed 6 bases at V and 8 bases at J, with 19 bases between. The CDR3 spans 13 residues. CDR1 is SQVTM, CDR2 ANQGSEA, per germline. This CDR3 is CSVGRDPGQGYTF. The CDR3 nucleotides are TGCAGCGTGGGCCGGGACCCGGGGCAGGGCTACACCTTC.

This rearrangement joins TRBV7-3 to TRBJ2-2; TRBD2 matches at 7 bases. This CDR3 region has 18 residues. CDR1 and CDR2 (germline): SGHTA, FQGTGA. Trimming took 1 base from V and 0 from J; bases not matched to a gene: 8. CDR3 loop: CASSLIPSGVTNTGELFF. The CDR3 coding sequence is TGTGCCAGCAGCTTAATCCCTAGCGGTGTAACGAACACCGGGGAGCTGTTTTTT.

The chain joins TRBV6-1 to TRBJ2-3; D is unresolved. The germline gives CDR1 MNHNS, CDR2 SASEGT. The CDR3 consists of 13 residues. The V gene lost 0 bases and the J gene lost 10 bases, with 11 bases spanning the gap. The chain's CDR3 is CASSEALKGSQYF. CDR3 sequence (DNA): TGTGCCAGCAGTGAAGCGTTAAAGGGATCGCAGTATTTT.

The chain is built from TRBV29-1 and TRBJ1-1; D is ambiguous. CDR1 is SQVTM and CDR2 is ANQGSEA in the germline V gene. The CDR3 length is 14 residues. The V and J ends lost 3 bases and 3 bases respectively, with 14 bases between them. CDR3 protein: CSVDSRASDTEAFF. In DNA, the CDR3 is TGCAGCGTTGATTCACGCGCCAGCGACACTGAAGCTTTCTTT. Supplemented by reference TRBV29-1 and TRBJ1-1, the full variable domain reads SAVISQKPSRDICQRGTSLTIQCQVDSQVTMMFWYRQQPGQSLTLIATANQGSEATYESGFVIDKFPISRPNLTFSTLTVSNMSPEDSSIYLCSVDSRASDTEAFFGQGTRLTVV.

In its sample, this clonotype was seen many times. The rearrangement links TRBV20-1 to TRBJ2-7; TRBD1 or TRBD2 may be the D gene (6 bases each). The V and J ends lost 6 bases and 7 bases respectively, with 25 bases between them. Germline V CDR1 and CDR2: DFQATT, SNEGSKA (reference sequence). The CDR3 has 15 residues. The CDR3 DNA reads TGCAGTGCCTCAAAGGGGGGCTCTCTCCTACCAGAGCAGTACTTC. This encodes CSASKGGSLLPEQYF.

In its sample, this clonotype was seen a few times. The chain combines TRBV7-9 with TRBJ2-3, with D possibly TRBD2 on 7 matching bases. With 5 bases removed from V and 4 bases from J, the gap between germline ends came to 19 bases. Germline V gives CDR1 SEHNR, CDR2 FQNEAQ (reference sequence). The CDR3 has 16 amino acids. CDR3: CASSRTGREFSDTQYF. The CDR3 DNA sequence: TGTGCCAGCAGCCGTACAGGGCGGGAGTTTTCAGATACGCAGTATTTT.

The table lists this clonotype with a few counts. The V call is TRBV20-1, the J call TRBJ2-7, with TRBD1 matching 10 bases. CDR1 and CDR2 from the germline V gene are DFQATT and SNEGSKA (reference sequence). V lost 0 bases and J lost 0; bases outside the gene matches: 8. CDR3 length equals 17 residues. CDR3 coding DNA: TGCAGTGCTAGAGATGGAGCCCGACAGGGGGCCTCCTACGAGCAGTACTTC. Residues: CSARDGARQGASYEQYF.

This clonotype was recorded once. A much bigger clone sits one base away, suggesting this may be a read error. The V gene is TRBV12-3 or TRBV12-4, the J gene TRBJ2-7; TRBD2 agrees at 9 bases. This CDR3 spans 18 amino acids. CDR3: CAISLDEYQGLASYEQYF. Here the CDR3 DNA reads TGTGCCATCAGTTTAGATGAGTATCAGGGACTAGCCTCCTACGAGCAGTACTTC.

This clonotype was seen repeatedly, ten times or more. The chain couples TRBV27 to TRBJ2-7; TRBD1 aligns across 9 bases. V shed 9 bases, J shed 5 bases, and the junction held 5 bases outside the gene matches. CDR1 and CDR2 (germline): MNHEY, SMNVEV (reference sequence). The CDR3 totals 12 residues. The CDR3 nucleotides read TGTGCCAGTGCGGACAGGGGCCACGAGCAGTACTTC. As protein: CASADRGHEQYF.

This clonotype was recorded at least ten times. The chain uses TRBV5-1 and TRBJ2-7; D ambiguous. Germline V gene data show CDR1 as SGHRS and CDR2 as YFSETQ. The CDR3 spans 13 residues. Trimming took 0 bases from V and 1 from J, leaving 5 bases between them. This CDR3 is CASSLDLSYEQYF. DNA of the CDR3: TGCGCCAGCAGCTTGGATCTATCCTACGAGCAGTACTTC.